This T cell receptor (beta chain) was sequenced during a study of T cells and copy number aberrations in small-cell lung cancer. Sequencing was performed with immunoSEQ multiplex PCR; in TCRdb, only in-frame clones are kept and a portion is missing. The sample shows around 9,200 clones, about 80% of them seen only once. By frequency in the sample, this clone is medium-sized. Other DNA sequences from this sample encode an identical CDR3 as well. V was clipped by 2 bases and J by 3 bases, with 11 bases between them. CDR1 SGDLS and CDR2 YYNGEE come from the germline V gene. The CDR3 sequence is 14 residues long.

V and J are TRBV9 and TRBJ2-5; D unresolved. This sequence originates from a man in his sixties with small cell lung cancer. The source material was normal tissue next to the tumor. CDR3 region: CASSVTPWEETQYF. DNA for the CDR3: TGTGCCAGCAGCGTCACCCCTTGGGAAGAGACCCAGTACTTC.